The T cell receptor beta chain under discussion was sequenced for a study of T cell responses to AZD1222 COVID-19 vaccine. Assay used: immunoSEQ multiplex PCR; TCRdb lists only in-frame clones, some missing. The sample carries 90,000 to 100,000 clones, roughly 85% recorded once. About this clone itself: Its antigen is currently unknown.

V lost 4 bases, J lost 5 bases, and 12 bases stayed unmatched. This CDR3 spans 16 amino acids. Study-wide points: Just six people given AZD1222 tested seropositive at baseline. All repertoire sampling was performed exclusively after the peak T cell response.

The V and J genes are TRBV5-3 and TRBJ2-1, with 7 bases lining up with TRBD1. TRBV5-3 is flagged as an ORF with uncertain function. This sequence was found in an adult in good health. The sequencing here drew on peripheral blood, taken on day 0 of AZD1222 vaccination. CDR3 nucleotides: TGTGCCAGAAGCGCCACGCCCGAGGGGGCCCACAATGAGCAGTTCTTC. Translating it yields CARSATPEGAHNEQFF.